A single sample gave rise to the 19 T cell receptor beta chains below, sequenced in a study of regulatory T cells in long-lasting Graves disease (dated by TCRdb to the early 2020s). The time point label for this specimen denotes: newly diagnosed GD, antithyroid drugs for less than 3 months. For both TCR sequencing and RNA sequencing, RNA was extracted from PBMCs using TRIzol. The library was made by multiplex PCR. The instrument was an Illumina HiSeq 4000. CDR3 regions were amplified by Arm-PCR with iRepertoire HTBI primers to construct TCR beta libraries. The public reads were run again by TCRdb, first through fastp at Q25 and then through MiXCR, and only productive beta chains were kept. Rows merge per CDR3 protein into single entries with the most common DNA and genes. Recorded for this sample are over 350,000 distinct CDR3 sequences; around 16% of them occurred a single time. About 8.2% of the sample is held by the ten biggest clonotypes.

These data also featured in a second study, about T cells in Graves' hyperthyroidism and ophthalmopathy.

This sample comprised peripheral blood mononuclear cells (PBMCs), obtained at new diagnosis, from a patient treated with antithyroid drugs. Source of these receptors: a woman aged 40 to 49 with Graves disease. Donor details come from another sample of the same person, matched by shared clones.

This clonotype was counted between two and nine times. The chain is built from TRBV19 and TRBJ2-2, with TRBD1 matching 10 bases. V lost 5 bases, J lost 6 bases, and 9 bases stayed unmatched. The CDR3 length is 16 residues. Per germline, CDR1 LNHDA and CDR2 SQIVND (reference sequence). Here the CDR3 reads CASSPRQGTGAGELFF. The CDR3, as DNA: TGTGCCAGTAGTCCCAGACAGGGGACAGGGGCCGGGGAGCTGTTTTTT.

This chain uses TRBV6-2 or TRBV6-3 with TRBJ2-1; TRBD2 matches 16 bases. TRBJ2-5 explains the end of the DNA better; the J call may be wrong. The CDR3 is 18 amino acids. Looked up from germline, CDR1 is MNHEY and CDR2 is SVGEGT. The chain's CDR3 is CASSEGLAGGRPGETQYF. The CDR3 bases are TGTGCCAGCAGTGAGGGACTAGCGGGAGGGAGGCCAGGGGAGACCCAGTACTTC.

This clonotype was seen a few times. The chain couples TRBV28 to TRBJ1-5, with a weak D call TRBD1 (6 bases). V was trimmed by 7 bases and J by 0 bases, leaving 22 bases between them. The CDR3 loop spans 18 amino acids. Per germline, CDR1 MDHEN and CDR2 SYDVKM. CDR3 bases: TGTGCCAGCAACAAAGACAGGTGGGGAGAAAATAGCAATCAGCCCCAGCATTTT. It encodes CASNKDRWGENSNQPQHF.

The sample holds many counts of this clonotype. This chain joins TRBV11-2 and TRBJ2-5, with 10 nucleotides matching TRBD1. This CDR3 comprises 15 residues. The germline V gene encodes CDR1 SGHAT and CDR2 FQNNGV. The V segment lost 5 bases and the J segment 5 bases; nucleotides outside the gene matches: 8. This CDR3 reads CASSSDRGRVETQYF. CDR3 nucleotides: TGTGCCAGCAGCAGCGACAGGGGGCGCGTTGAGACCCAGTACTTC. Full variable domain (outside the CDR3, taken from reference TRBV11-2 and TRBJ2-5): EAGVAQSPRYKIIEKRQSVAFWCNPISGHATLYWYQQILGQGPKLLIQFQNNGVVDDSQLPKDRFSAERLKGVDSTLKIQPAKLEDSAVYLCASSSDRGRVETQYFGPGTRLLVL.

This clonotype was counted ten times or more. CDR3 sequence: CASRRRNSGAYEQYF. CDR3 nucleotides: TGTGCCAGCAGGAGACGTAATAGCGGGGCCTACGAGCAGTACTTC. This chain joins TRBV12-3 or TRBV12-4 and TRBJ2-7; 8 nucleotides line up with TRBD2. With V trimmed by 6 bases and J by 2 bases, 9 bases remained unmatched. This CDR3 has 15 residues.

Turning to this clonotype: A far bigger clonotype differs at one base, so this is likely a read error. The gene calls are TRBV11-3 and TRBJ2-5, with 8 bases aligning to TRBD2. The CDR3 sequence is 15 residues long. Looked up from germline, CDR1 is SGHNT and CDR2 is YENEEA. DNA of the CDR3: TGTGCCAGCAGCCGACCGGGGGGGCCCCAAGGGACCCAGTACTTC. Translating it yields CASSRPGGPQGTQYF.

This clonotype was seen many times. V usage is TRBV11-3 and J usage is TRBJ2-1; 9 nucleotides agree with TRBD1. This CDR3 has 15 amino acids. Germline-derived CDR1 and CDR2 are SGHNT and YENEEA. The V segment lost 5 bases and the J segment 6 bases; nucleotides outside the gene matches: 8. The CDR3 here is CASSQGDRVSNEQFF. CDR3 DNA sequence: TGTGCCAGCAGCCAGGGGGACAGGGTTAGCAATGAGCAGTTCTTC.

This clonotype was seen a few times. This rearrangement joins TRBV4-1 to TRBJ2-7; a possible D gene is TRBD1 (6 bases). Trimming left V 0 bases short and J 6 bases short, with 15 bases between. Germline CDR1 MGHRA, CDR2 YSYEKL. This CDR3 is built from 15 residues. The CDR3 protein is CASSQDFQGWAEQYF. CDR3 in DNA: TGCGCCAGCAGCCAAGATTTTCAGGGGTGGGCCGAGCAGTACTTC.

This clonotype has a count of ten or more. This sequence joins TRBV28 and TRBJ1-2, with D maybe TRBD1 (5 bases). The CDR3 has 14 residues. The V and J ends lost 6 bases and 5 bases respectively, with 16 bases between them. Germline CDR1 MDHEN, CDR2 SYDVKM. The CDR3, as DNA: TGTGCCAGCAGCGAGGGGCCACACCCTTATGGCTACACCTTC. Encoded protein: CASSEGPHPYGYTF.

In this sample, this clonotype turned up many times. The rearrangement joins TRBV28 to TRBJ1-4; a possible D gene is TRBD1 (5 bases). The CDR3 runs to 15 residues. Trimming removed 5 bases at V and 5 bases at J, with 15 bases between. The germline V gene encodes CDR1 MDHEN and CDR2 SYDVKM. This CDR3 reads CASSVAGRGNEKLFF. The CDR3 DNA sequence: TGTGCCAGCAGTGTAGCGGGACGGGGGAATGAAAAACTGTTTTTT.

The chain combines TRBV18 with TRBJ2-7; tentative D call: TRBD2 (6 bases). Trimming removed 2 bases from V and 9 bases from J, with 20 bases in between. Germline-derived CDR1 and CDR2 are KGHSH and LQKENI. The CDR3 length is 15 residues. The CDR3 nucleotides read TGTGCCAGCTCACCATCGGGGTCCGGGAGTGCTGCGCAGTACTTC. This encodes CASSPSGSGSAAQYF.

This clonotype was counted ten times or more. J is TRBJ1-1 and V is TRBV12-3 or TRBV12-4; 9 bases agree with TRBD1. The trim removed 2 bases at V and 1 base at J, leaving 8 bases unmatched. This CDR3 has 17 residues. The CDR3 protein is CASSLSIRTGANTEAFF. The CDR3 bases are TGTGCCAGCAGTTTATCGATAAGGACAGGGGCGAACACTGAAGCTTTCTTT.

V usage is TRBV11-2 and J usage is TRBJ2-1, with TRBD2 as a possible D gene (6 bases). V dropped 4 bases and J dropped 10 bases, with 14 bases sitting between them. CDR1 and CDR2 (germline): SGHAT, FQNNGV. This CDR3 spans 13 amino acids. CDR3 DNA: TGTGCCAGCAGCTCTGTGGGGGGTATGGAGCAGTTCTTC. Its translation: CASSSVGGMEQFF.

The sample holds many counts of this clonotype. The chain couples TRBV30 to TRBJ1-3, with a possible D match to TRBD1 (5 bases). The CDR3 sequence is 15 residues long. The germline V gene encodes CDR1 GTSNPN and CDR2 SVGIG (reference sequence). Deletions cut 0 bases from V and 2 bases from J, with 11 bases between. The CDR3 sequence is CAWSVPATAGNTIYF. The DNA for the CDR3 is TGTGCCTGGAGTGTACCCGCGACAGCTGGAAACACCATATATTTT.

The table lists this clonotype with a few counts. The chain uses TRBV19 and TRBJ1-1, with 8 bases identical to TRBD1. V shed 2 bases, J shed 5 bases, and the junction held 4 bases outside the gene matches. Germline V gene data show CDR1 as LNHDA and CDR2 as SQIVND (reference sequence). The CDR3 consists of 14 residues. The CDR3 DNA reads TGTGCCAGTAGTATATACAGGGGGAAAACTGAAGCTTTCTTT. It encodes CASSIYRGKTEAFF. The full variable domain, completed using reference TRBV19 and TRBJ1-1, is DGGITQSPKYLFRKEGQNVTLSCEQNLNHDAMYWYRQDPGQGLRLIYYSQIVNDFQKGDIAEGYSVSREKKESFPLTVTSAQKNPTAFYLCASSIYRGKTEAFFGQGTRLTVV.

This clonotype appeared many times. The chain couples TRBV24-1 to TRBJ2-7; D is perhaps TRBD1 (8 bases). The CDR3 totals 16 residues. Trimming took off 2 bases at V and 5 bases at J, with 18 bases between the two ends. Germline CDR1 is KGHDR and CDR2 is SFDVKD. The CDR3 reads CATSDSGGQAPHEQYF. The CDR3, as DNA: TGTGCCACCAGTGATTCGGGGGGACAGGCCCCGCACGAGCAGTACTTC.

The DNA for the CDR3 is TGTGCCATCAGTGACTCCGGGACAGGGGTCTACGAGCAGTACTTC. Translation gives CAISDSGTGVYEQYF. V gene TRBV10-3 combines with J gene TRBJ2-7; TRBD1 matches at 10 bases. CDR1 ENHRY and CDR2 SYGVKD come from the germline V gene. V trimming: 3 bases; J trimming: 3 bases; junction bases outside the gene matches: 5. The CDR3 totals 15 residues.

This clonotype was recorded once. Being one base from a much bigger clone, this may be a read error. The V and J genes are TRBV6-5 and TRBJ1-5; a possible D gene is TRBD1 (5 bases). The CDR3 consists of 16 residues. The V gene's germline CDR1 is MNHEY and CDR2 SVGAGI. The CDR3 nucleotides read TGTGTCAGCAGTTACGGTGGGGGAGTTAGCAATCAGCCCCAGCATTTT. Its translation is CVSSYGGGVSNQPQHF.

This chain connects TRBV5-4 to TRBJ2-7, with 7 nucleotides matching TRBD1. The germline V gene has CDR1 SGHNT and CDR2 YYREEE (reference sequence). The CDR3 loop spans 15 amino acids. Trimming removed 0 bases from V and 3 bases from J; junction bases left unmatched: 6. The CDR3 here is CASSLAGTADYEQYF. The CDR3 nucleotides are TGTGCCAGCAGCTTGGCCGGGACAGCAGACTACGAGCAGTACTTC.